The rows below give T cell receptor beta chains drawn from one sample of a study of T cell repertoires in cytomegalovirus infection. TCRdb re-derived calls from the reads in MiXCR, one entry per CDR3 protein. Of around 210,000 distinct CDR3 sequences in the sample, 6% to 8% were seen once. What was sequenced was PBMCs. The source of these receptors is a human donor in good health (CMV status not recorded). Some clones in this sample may be carry-over from other donors' samples. Both conserved end residues are part of each CDR3. Each record gives: J gene, CDR3 length, V gene, D gene, clone size, CDR3 protein, CDR3 DNA. D genes are given only for firm matches. Only part of the rows carry a size: once, few, many, or a class if the clone is expanded.

TRBJ1-1 | 14 | TRBV5-6 | - | many | CASSFDSRDTEAFF | TGTGCCAGCAGCTTCGACAGCAGGGACACTGAAGCTTTCTTT
TRBJ1-3 | 17 | TRBV28 | - | - | CASSQGPGDLSGNTIYF | TGTGCCAGCAGCCAGGGGCCGGGGGATCTCTCTGGAAACACCATATATTTT
TRBJ1-1 | 13 | TRBV7-2 | - | - | CASIPDSYTEAFF | TGTGCCAGCATCCCGGACAGCTACACGGAAGCTTTCTTT
TRBJ1-5 | 13 | TRBV7-2 | - | many | CASSFENNQPQHF | TGTGCCAGCAGCTTTGAGAACAATCAGCCCCAGCATTTT
TRBJ1-1 | 16 | TRBV7-2 | - | many | CASSLVMRGGNTEAFF | TGTGCCAGCAGCTTAGTGATGCGGGGTGGGAACACTGAAGCTTTCTTT
TRBJ2-1 | 15 | TRBV4-3 | - | many | CASSQDSVAGNEQFF | TGCGCCAGCAGCCAAGATTCCGTGGCCGGGAATGAGCAGTTCTTC
TRBJ2-2 | 16 | TRBV4-1 | - | once | CASSRSISGTTGELFF | TGCGCCAGCAGCCGTTCAATCTCGGGGACCACCGGGGAGCTGTTTTTT
TRBJ1-5 | 17 | TRBV2 | - | many | CASSERKGGRGNQPQHF | TGTGCCAGCAGTGAAAGAAAGGGCGGACGGGGGAATCAGCCCCAGCATTTT
TRBJ1-2 | 13 | TRBV12-3/TRBV12-4 | TRBD1 | many | CASSRGQGRGYTF | TGTGCCAGCAGCCGAGGACAGGGGCGAGGCTACACCTTC
TRBJ2-2 | 15 | TRBV7-6 | - | - | CASSFLGANTGELFF | TGTGCCAGCAGCTTTCTCGGGGCGAACACCGGGGAGCTGTTTTTC
TRBJ2-2 | 16 | TRBV11-2 | TRBD2 | many | CASSRGLAVGTGELFF | TGTGCCAGCAGCCGCGGACTAGCAGTCGGCACCGGGGAGCTGTTTTTT
TRBJ1-4 | 16 | TRBV5-5 | - | few | CASSLIIGTVNEKLFF | TGTGCCAGCAGCTTGATCATTGGGACCGTGAATGAAAAACTGTTTTTT
TRBJ2-3 | 12 | TRBV29-1 | - | few | CSGGLSTDTQYF | TGCAGCGGTGGACTGTCGACCGATACGCAGTATTTT
TRBJ1-1 | 14 | TRBV5-5 | - | many | CASRAGTPYTEAFF | TGTGCCAGCAGGGCTGGGACACCCTACACTGAAGCTTTCTTT
TRBJ2-5 | 15 | TRBV2 | TRBD1 | many | CASREQGAREETQYF | TGTGCCAGCAGGGAACAGGGGGCGCGGGAAGAGACCCAGTACTTC
TRBJ2-2 | 20 | TRBV7-2 | TRBD2 | many | CASSPPGLAGGRLNTGELFF | TGTGCCAGCAGCCCGCCGGGACTAGCGGGGGGGCGATTAAACACCGGGGAGCTGTTTTTT
TRBJ2-7 | 15 | TRBV7-2 | - | many | CASSSPGTLSYEQYF | TGTGCCAGCAGCTCCCCCGGGACACTCTCCTACGAGCAGTACTTC
TRBJ1-1 | 13 | TRBV19 | - | - | CASTGGGGTEAFF | TGTGCCAGTACCGGGGGGGGGGGAACTGAAGCTTTCTTT
TRBJ2-5 | 15 | TRBV7-2 | - | many | CASSLAGTFQETQYF | TGTGCCAGCAGCTTAGCCGGGACGTTCCAAGAGACCCAGTACTTC
TRBJ1-2 | 17 | TRBV12-3/TRBV12-4 | - | many | CASSPRGPQLLNYGYTF | TGTGCCAGCAGTCCGAGAGGCCCGCAGCTACTTAACTATGGCTACACCTTC
TRBJ1-1 | 16 | TRBV6-5 | - | many | CASSYSDSRANTEAFF | TGTGCCAGCAGTTACTCGGACAGCCGTGCGAACACTGAAGCTTTCTTT
TRBJ2-3 | 14 | TRBV29-1 | TRBD2 | few | CSVPLAASTDTQYF | TGCAGCGTTCCTCTAGCGGCTAGCACAGATACGCAGTATTTT
TRBJ2-3 | 18 | TRBV7-2 | TRBD2 | many | CASSLQGRAGGKSDTQYF | TGTGCCAGCAGCCTCCAAGGGAGAGCGGGGGGAAAATCAGATACGCAGTATTTT
TRBJ1-1 | 12 | TRBV29-1 | - | many | CSVGLGNTEAFF | TGCAGCGTTGGCCTAGGGAACACTGAAGCTTTCTTT
TRBJ1-2 | 15 | TRBV2 | TRBD1 | - | CASSEGDRGLYGYTF | TGTGCCAGCAGTGAAGGCGACAGGGGATTGTATGGCTACACCTTC
TRBJ2-1 | 17 | TRBV29-1 | TRBD2 | many | CSVEGSGGMSSYNEQFF | TGCAGCGTTGAAGGCAGCGGGGGGATGAGCTCCTACAATGAGCAGTTCTTC
TRBJ2-5 | 13 | TRBV29-1 | - | many | CSLRGAGQETQYF | TGCAGCCTGAGGGGGGCTGGCCAAGAGACCCAGTACTTC
TRBJ1-6 | 17 | TRBV6-5 | TRBD1 | - | CASSYSGTGIGNSPLHF | TGTGCCAGCAGTTACTCGGGGACAGGTATCGGCAATTCACCCCTCCACTTT
TRBJ1-3 | 16 | TRBV18 | TRBD1 | - | CASSPGQGDSGNTIYF | TGTGCCAGCTCACCCGGACAGGGCGACTCTGGAAACACCATATATTTT
TRBJ2-7 | 15 | TRBV7-2 | - | many | CASSWAGGEGAEQYF | TGTGCCAGCAGCTGGGCAGGAGGGGAAGGAGCCGAGCAGTACTTC
TRBJ2-5 | 14 | TRBV27 | TRBD1 | many | CASSRDRDGETQYF | TGTGCCAGCAGCCGGGACAGGGACGGGGAGACCCAGTACTTC
TRBJ2-5 | 13 | TRBV5-4 | - | many | CASSPQNQETQYF | TGTGCCAGCAGCCCCCAGAATCAAGAGACCCAGTACTTC
TRBJ2-2 | 15 | TRBV5-1 | - | - | CASSLVGVNTGELFF | TGCGCCAGCAGCTTGGTTGGGGTCAACACCGGGGAGCTGTTTTTT
TRBJ2-7 | 14 | TRBV20-1 | - | - | CSARDRRGGYEQYF | TGCAGTGCTAGAGATCGTCGCGGCGGGTACGAGCAGTACTTC
TRBJ2-2 | 18 | TRBV4-2 | - | few | CASSLMARRGRRTGELFF | TGTGCCAGCAGCCTAATGGCCCGTCGGGGGCGACGCACCGGGGAGCTGTTTTTT
TRBJ2-7 | 14 | TRBV23-1 | - | many | CASTPRGPRIEQYF | TGCGCCAGCACCCCAAGGGGACCAAGAATCGAGCAGTACTTC
TRBJ2-5 | 14 | TRBV2 | - | few | CASRGSAVQETQYF | TGTGCCAGCCGGGGCTCAGCGGTCCAAGAGACCCAGTACTTC
TRBJ2-1 | 19 | TRBV6-5 | TRBD2 | few | CASTKSTSGGAGSYNEQFF | TGTGCCAGCACTAAGTCGACTAGCGGGGGGGCGGGCTCCTACAATGAGCAGTTCTTC
TRBJ2-5 | 12 | TRBV7-2 | - | many | CASNLLGETQYF | TGTGCCAGCAACTTACTAGGCGAGACCCAGTACTTC
TRBJ2-7 | 13 | TRBV18 | - | many | CASSPGRNYEQYF | TGTGCCAGCTCACCTGGGCGTAATTACGAGCAGTACTTC
TRBJ1-1 | 15 | TRBV20-1 | TRBD1 | many | CSAKGGDRDNTEAFF | TGCAGTGCAAAGGGTGGGGACAGGGACAACACTGAAGCTTTCTTT
TRBJ2-2 | 16 | TRBV6-5 | - | many | CASSYDVGLNTGELFF | TGTGCCAGCAGTTACGATGTGGGCTTGAACACCGGGGAGCTGTTTTTT
TRBJ1-3 | 16 | TRBV7-2 | - | many | CASSLRRDPSGNTIYF | TGTGCCAGCAGCTTAAGGAGGGATCCGAGCGGAAACACCATATATTTT
TRBJ2-5 | 11 | TRBV7-2 | - | many | CASSSEETQYF | TGTGCCAGCAGCTCCGAAGAGACCCAGTACTTC
TRBJ1-5 | 15 | TRBV7-2 | TRBD1 | many | CASSLAGQGTQPQHF | TGTGCCAGCAGCTTAGCGGGACAGGGGACTCAGCCCCAGCATTTT
TRBJ2-4 | 18 | TRBV7-2 | TRBD2 | many | CASSLAGTSGGAQNIQYF | TGTGCCAGCAGCTTAGCCGGGACTAGCGGGGGGGCCCAAAACATTCAGTACTTC
TRBJ2-1 | 20 | TRBV6-2/TRBV6-3 | TRBD2 | many | CASSTRTSGGPTSSYNEQFF | TGTGCCAGCAGTACCCGGACTAGCGGGGGGCCGACAAGCTCCTACAATGAGCAGTTCTTC
TRBJ1-6 | 12 | TRBV7-9 | - | many | CASSFGGSPLHF | TGTGCCAGCAGCTTCGGTGGGTCACCCCTCCACTTT
TRBJ2-1 | 14 | TRBV28 | - | many | CASSSPPDYNEQFF | TGTGCCAGCAGTTCCCCCCCCGATTACAATGAGCAGTTCTTC
TRBJ2-6 | 13 | TRBV29-1 | - | many | CSVVGSGANVLTF | TGCAGCGTTGTCGGCTCTGGGGCCAACGTCCTGACTTTC
TRBJ2-5 | 16 | TRBV7-2 | TRBD2 | many | CASSLLTSGDQETQYF | TGTGCCAGCAGCTTATTGACTAGCGGGGACCAAGAGACCCAGTACTTC
TRBJ1-1 | 14 | TRBV20-1 | TRBD1 | - | CSATPGQGMGGAFF | TGCAGTGCTACCCCGGGACAGGGCATGGGGGGAGCTTTCTTT
TRBJ1-4 | 15 | TRBV7-9 | - | many | CASSLWWDSNEKLFF | TGTGCCAGCAGCTTATGGTGGGACTCTAATGAAAAACTGTTTTTT